This T cell receptor (beta chain) comes out of a study of blood T cell repertoires in COVID-19. Study overall: From T cells, B-cell-depleted T cells, or PBMCs came the material, which was cDNA or gDNA.

Germline assignment: CDR1 LNHDA and CDR2 SQIVND (reference sequence). The CDR3 extends over 15 amino acids. V was clipped by 3 bases and J by 3 bases, with 11 bases between them. Clones were sequenced by immunoSEQ multiplex PCR, and TCRdb holds only the in-frame ones, with some missing. The data contain tens of thousands of clones, just over 85% of them singletons. Specimen: peripheral blood. The sequence derives from a woman of 80 years or more with acute or convalescent COVID-19. The chain joins TRBV19 to TRBJ2-2; D unclear. The CDR3 is CASSIPGSYTGELFF. The CDR3 DNA reads as TGTGCCAGTAGTATTCCCGGGTCCTACACCGGGGAGCTGTTTTTT. Variable domain in full (rest from reference TRBV19 and TRBJ2-2): DGGITQSPKYLFRKEGQNVTLSCEQNLNHDAMYWYRQDPGQGLRLIYYSQIVNDFQKGDIAEGYSVSREKKESFPLTVTSAQKNPTAFYLCASSIPGSYTGELFFGEGSRLTVL.